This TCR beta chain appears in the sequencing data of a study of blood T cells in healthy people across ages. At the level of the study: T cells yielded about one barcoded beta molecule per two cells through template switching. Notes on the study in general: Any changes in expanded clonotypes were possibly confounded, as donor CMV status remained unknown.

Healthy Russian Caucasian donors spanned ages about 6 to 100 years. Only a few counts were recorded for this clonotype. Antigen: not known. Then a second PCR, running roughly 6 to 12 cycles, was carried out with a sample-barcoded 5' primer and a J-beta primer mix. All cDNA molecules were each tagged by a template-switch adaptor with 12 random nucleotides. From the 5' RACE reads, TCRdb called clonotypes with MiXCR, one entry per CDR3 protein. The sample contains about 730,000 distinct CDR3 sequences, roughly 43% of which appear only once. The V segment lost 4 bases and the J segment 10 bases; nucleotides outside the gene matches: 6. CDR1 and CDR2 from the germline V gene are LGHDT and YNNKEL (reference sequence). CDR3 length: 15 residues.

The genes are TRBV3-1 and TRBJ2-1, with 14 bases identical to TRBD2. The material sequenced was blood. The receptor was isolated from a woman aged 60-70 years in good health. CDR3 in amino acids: CASSRGLAGDGEQFF. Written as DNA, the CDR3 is TGTGCCAGCAGCCGGGGACTAGCGGGAGATGGGGAGCAGTTCTTC.